This T cell receptor beta chain was captured in a study of cytomegalovirus exposure and HLA in healthy donors. Findings and caveats of the study: Other equally common chains were less clonally expanded than HLA-associated TCR beta chains, a later analysis showed.

PCR was performed using 60 Vbeta and 13 Jbeta primers. Generated by immunoSEQ multiplex PCR, the TCRdb table keeps only in-frame clones and is missing some. The data contain some 76,000 clones, about 88% of them singletons. The CDR3 is 14 amino acids. As concerns this clone: Its cognate antigen is unknown.

Sample: PBMCs. This sequence was found in a woman aged 45-65 years in good health and CMV-seronegative. This sequence joins TRBV12-1 and TRBJ2-5; the table assigns TRBD1, which was not confirmed against the DNA. TRBV12-1 is described as a pseudogene. CDR3: CASSRGTVQETQYF. DNA of the CDR3: TGTGCCAGCAGCAGAGGGACAGTCCAAGAGACCCAGTACTTC.